The present entry profiles one TCR beta chain with its context. This CDR3 is also generated by other DNA sequences in the sample. The germline V gene has CDR1 MDHEN and CDR2 SYDVKM. CDR3 length equals 13 residues. The V end lost 3 bases, the J end lost 2 bases, and 7 bases lay between the germline ends. This record belongs to a study of blood T cell repertoires in COVID-19. Measured with immunoSEQ multiplex PCR; TCRdb has only the in-frame clones, and not every one. There are more than 300,000 clones in the sample; around 87% occur only once, and 10% lies in the top ten. Seattle patients were enrolled during active infection and followed longitudinally.

Specimen: peripheral blood. This sequence was found in a woman aged 25 to 39 with COVID-19, enrolled during active disease. The gene calls are TRBV28 and TRBJ1-1; D possibly corresponds to TRBD1 (5 bases). CDR3 sequence: CASSFGGNTEAFF. Here the CDR3 DNA reads TGTGCCAGCAGTTTCGGGGGAAACACTGAAGCTTTCTTT.